This T cell receptor (beta chain) derives from a study of T cells in Graves' hyperthyroidism and ophthalmopathy. Study conclusions and caveats: For ophthalmopathy, model prediction preceded onset by a median 6.5 months. Through a model of 13 V-J features, ophthalmopathy was separated from stable hyperthyroidism.

TCR beta CDR3 regions were amplified from RNA. In the first-round RT-PCR of the TCR CDR3, the HTBI primer set was used. TCRdb ran MiXCR on the multiplex PCR reads and lists one entry per CDR3 protein. The sample carries hundreds of thousands of distinct CDR3 sequences, 14% recorded once. Ten or more counts support this clonotype. Its antigen is as yet unknown. The germline V and J ends were trimmed by 3 bases and 1 base, with 6 bases remaining between them. Germline loops: CDR1 DFQATT, CDR2 SNEGSKA (reference sequence). The CDR3 spans 12 residues. Diagnosis of hyperthyroidism was new in patients aged 18 to 65, and its duration was under 2 months. Fresh peripheral blood, roughly 10 ml, was the source of the PBMCs.

The sequenced sample consisted of blood. The TCR comes from a woman aged 35 to 49 with Graves' hyperthyroidism. The chain couples TRBV20-1 to TRBJ2-5; D possibly corresponds to TRBD2 (5 bases). The CDR3 here is CSARRAQETQYF. As DNA, the CDR3 is TGCAGTGCTAGGAGGGCCCAAGAGACCCAGTACTTC.